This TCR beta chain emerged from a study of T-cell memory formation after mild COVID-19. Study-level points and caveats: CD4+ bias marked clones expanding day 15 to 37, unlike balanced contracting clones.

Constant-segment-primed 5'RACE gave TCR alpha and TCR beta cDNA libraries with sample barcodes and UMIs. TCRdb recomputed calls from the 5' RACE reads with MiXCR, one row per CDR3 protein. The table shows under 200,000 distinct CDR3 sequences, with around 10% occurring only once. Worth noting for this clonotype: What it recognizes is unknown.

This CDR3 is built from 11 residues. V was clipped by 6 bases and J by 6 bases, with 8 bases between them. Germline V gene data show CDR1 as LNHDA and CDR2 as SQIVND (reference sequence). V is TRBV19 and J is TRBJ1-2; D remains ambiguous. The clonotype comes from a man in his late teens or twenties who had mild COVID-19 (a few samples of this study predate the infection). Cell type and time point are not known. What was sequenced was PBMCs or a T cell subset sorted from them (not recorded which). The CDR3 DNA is TGTGCCAGTAGATCCAGCCATGGCTACACCTTC. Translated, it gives CASRSSHGYTF.